This T cell receptor (beta chain) came from a study of T cells in tuberculosis. Study-level findings and limits: Classification accuracy was 87% (AUROC roughly 0.88) with the GMM-specific repertoire.

A word on this clone: Its antigen remains unidentified.

This CDR3 has 12 amino acids. Germline assignment: CDR1 LNHDA and CDR2 SQIVND (reference sequence). Trimming took 5 bases from V and 7 from J, leaving 11 bases between them. The method was immunoSEQ multiplex PCR; TCRdb's version includes in-frame clones alone and lacks a portion of them. The sample lists 40,000 to 45,000 clones; about 95% were seen once. At study entry, adolescents had tuberculin skin tests and IGRA screening. The sequenced sample was PBMCs. The chain links TRBV19 to TRBJ1-2; D perhaps matches TRBD1 (6 bases). The receptor's source is a donor aged 5-35 years with latent tuberculosis or without tuberculosis infection. The CDR3 loop is CASSLGTSGYTF. The CDR3 DNA reads as TGTGCCAGTAGTCTCGGGACAAGTGGCTACACCTTC.